A selection of T cell receptor beta chains follows, all from one sample in a study of vaccination effects on CD4 cells after COVID-19. TCRdb's table, derived via immunoSEQ multiplex PCR, lists solely in-frame clones and lacks some. The sample lists 55,000 to 80,000 clones; roughly 80% were seen once. No antigen has been assigned to these receptors. Sequences were derived from CD4+ T cells from PBMCs cultured with SARS-CoV-2 spike peptides, sampled before COVID-19 vaccination. The receptors were sampled from a human donor who received a COVID-19 vaccine. Both conserved end residues are part of each CDR3. Each record gives: clone size, J gene, D gene, V gene, CDR3 DNA, CDR3 protein. D genes are given only for firm matches. Clone sizes are given selectively: once, few, many, or a class where the clone is expanded.

NA | TRBJ2-5 | NA | TRBV6-2/TRBV6-3 | TGTGCCAGCAGTTACGCAGGGGTAGGAGAGACCCAGTACTTC | CASSYAGVGETQYF
NA | TRBJ2-3 | NA | TRBV19 | TGTGCCAGTAGCCGGGACGGAAGCACAGATACGCAGTATTTT | CASSRDGSTDTQYF
NA | TRBJ1-5 | NA | TRBV7-2 | TGTGCCAGCAGCTTACTAGGGCAGCCCCAGCATTTT | CASSLLGQPQHF
NA | TRBJ2-3 | NA | TRBV4-1 | TGCGCCAGCAGCCAAGCAGTAGCGGAGACTAGCACAGATACGCAGTATTTT | CASSQAVAETSTDTQYF
NA | TRBJ2-3 | NA | TRBV9 | TGTGCCAGCAGCCCATCAAGGAGCACAGATACGCAGTATTTT | CASSPSRSTDTQYF
once | TRBJ2-1 | TRBD1 | TRBV12-3/TRBV12-4 | TGTGCCAGCAGACCAGGGGGCAATGAGCAGTTCTTC | CASRPGGNEQFF
NA | TRBJ1-1 | NA | TRBV6-4 | TGTGCCAGCAGTGACGGCAGCGAGCCAACCGGAGATAAGGCTTTCTTT | CASSDGSEPTGDKAFF
few | TRBJ2-2 | NA | TRBV24-1 | TGTGCCACCAGTGACCGGGGCGGTACCGGGGAGCTGTTTTTT | CATSDRGGTGELFF
NA | TRBJ1-2 | TRBD1 | TRBV2 | TGTGCCAGCAGTGGGTCTATCATACAGGGGTTTCGCTACACCTTC | CASSGSIIQGFRYTF
NA | TRBJ2-5 | NA | TRBV5-6 | TGTGCCAGCAGCTTGGTTCTGCGGGGCGTCCAAGAGACCCAGTACTTC | CASSLVLRGVQETQYF
NA | TRBJ2-6 | NA | TRBV21-1 | NA | CASSKWGEGSGANVLTF
once | TRBJ2-5 | NA | TRBV7-3 | TGTGCCAGCAGCTCCGGACTTCAAGAGACCCAGTACTTC | CASSSGLQETQYF
NA | TRBJ1-2 | NA | TRBV4-1 | TGCGCCAGCAGCCAGGGGGTCAGGGGCTACACCTTC | CASSQGVRGYTF
NA | TRBJ1-6 | NA | TRBV11-2 | TGTGCCAGCAGCTTCCGGTTCGTAGGCAATTCACCCCTCCACTTT | CASSFRFVGNSPLHF
NA | TRBJ2-3 | NA | TRBV19 | TGTGCCAGTAGGGAGGGGGGCACAGATACGCAGTATTTT | CASREGGTDTQYF
few | TRBJ1-5 | TRBD1 | TRBV6-2/TRBV6-3 | TGTGCCAGCAGTTACGGAGGGGGCGGTCAGCCCCAGCATTTT | CASSYGGGGQPQHF
NA | TRBJ1-3 | NA | TRBV6-2/TRBV6-3 | TGTGCCAGCAGTTATTTAACTTTCGAGGACACCATATATTTT | CASSYLTFEDTIYF
NA | TRBJ2-3 | TRBD1 | TRBV2 | TGTGCCAGCAGTGGGGGGAACCGGGACAGGGATATTTATACGCAGTATTTT | CASSGGNRDRDIYTQYF
NA | TRBJ2-3 | TRBD2 | TRBV6-5 | TGTGCCAGCAGTTCGGGCGCGGGGGGCACAGATACGCAGTATTTT | CASSSGAGGTDTQYF
NA | TRBJ1-4 | NA | TRBV4-1 | TGCGCCAGCAGCCTAAAGGGGCCAGAAATCTCCGAAAAACTGTTTTTT | CASSLKGPEISEKLFF
NA | TRBJ1-2 | NA | TRBV11-3 | TGTGCCAGCAGCTCCCAGCGGTCGGACTATGGCTACACCTTC | CASSSQRSDYGYTF
few | TRBJ1-2 | NA | TRBV14 | TGTGCCAGCAGCCCAAGCAGTTATGGCTACACCTTC | CASSPSSYGYTF
NA | TRBJ2-5 | TRBD2 | TRBV6-1 | TGTGCCAGCAGTGATGGGACTAGCCTGGAGACCCAGTACTTC | CASSDGTSLETQYF
NA | TRBJ1-1 | NA | TRBV2 | TGTGCCAGCATACGGGGGGGTAGTATAGACACTGAAGCTTTCTTT | CASIRGGSIDTEAFF
NA | TRBJ2-6 | NA | TRBV19 | TGTGCCAGTAGTATTCTCCTCCTCGGGGCCAACGTCCTGACTTTC | CASSILLLGANVLTF
NA | TRBJ2-3 | NA | TRBV7-9 | TGTGCCAGCAGTCACTACAGGAGTAGCACAGATACGCAGTATTTT | CASSHYRSSTDTQYF
NA | TRBJ2-1 | TRBD2 | TRBV27 | TGTGCCAGCAGTTACCTAGCGGGGGGGGCAAATGAGCAGTTCTTC | CASSYLAGGANEQFF
NA | TRBJ1-5 | NA | TRBV30 | TGTGCCTGGAGCCCAGGGCCCCTGAATCAGCCCCAGCATTTT | CAWSPGPLNQPQHF
NA | TRBJ2-3 | NA | TRBV7-2 | TGTGCCAGCAGCCATACGGGAAGGGACGCGAAAACAGATACGCAGTATTTT | CASSHTGRDAKTDTQYF
NA | TRBJ2-3 | TRBD1 | TRBV7-2 | TGTGCCAGCAGCTCGAGACAGGGTAAAACAGATACGCAGTATTTT | CASSSRQGKTDTQYF
NA | TRBJ2-1 | NA | TRBV28 | TGTGCCAGCAGTTTATTACAGCCCTACAATGAGCAGTTCTTC | CASSLLQPYNEQFF
NA | TRBJ2-1 | TRBD1 | TRBV7-3 | TGTGCCAGCAGCCTAATACCAGGACAGGGACTGTTCTTC | CASSLIPGQGLFF
NA | TRBJ1-1 | NA | TRBV4-1 | TGCGCCAGCAGCCAAGAGATAACAGGGTCGAACACTGAAGCTTTCTTT | CASSQEITGSNTEAFF
few | TRBJ1-6 | NA | TRBV9 | TGTGCCAGCAGCGTGGACGGGGGCGACTCACCCCTCCACTTT | CASSVDGGDSPLHF
many | TRBJ1-2 | NA | TRBV5-1 | TGCGCCAGCAGCTTGTCAGGAGGTTGGACCTTC | CASSLSGGWTF
NA | TRBJ2-1 | NA | TRBV7-3 | TGTGCCAGCAGCTTCGAGACCGCCTCCAATGAGCAGTTCTTC | CASSFETASNEQFF
NA | TRBJ2-2 | NA | TRBV5-1 | TGCGCCAGCAGCCCCGGGGCTGCGGCCGGGGAGCTGTTTTTT | CASSPGAAAGELFF
NA | TRBJ2-3 | TRBD2 | TRBV10-2 | TGCGCCAGGGTCAGGGAGGGTGAATGGGCAGATACGCAGTATTTT | CARVREGEWADTQYF
NA | TRBJ2-5 | NA | TRBV24-1 | TGTGCCACCAGTGATTTTGGGGACGGCAAGACCCAGTACTTC | CATSDFGDGKTQYF
NA | TRBJ2-4 | NA | TRBV6-5 | TGTGCCAGCACATCGGGGAACAAAAACATTCAGTACTTC | CASTSGNKNIQYF
NA | TRBJ1-1 | NA | TRBV10-3 | TGTGCCATCAGTCGGGCAGGGGCCTTGAACACTGAAGCTTTCTTT | CAISRAGALNTEAFF
NA | TRBJ1-1 | NA | TRBV6-5 | TGTGCCAGCAAACTGGGGCCGACGGAAGCTTTCTTT | CASKLGPTEAFF
NA | TRBJ1-3 | NA | TRBV5-6 | TGTGCCAGCACCATATCAGGGCCTGGAAACACCATATATTTT | CASTISGPGNTIYF
NA | TRBJ2-2 | NA | TRBV11-3 | TGTGCCAGCAGCTTAAATGTGTATACAGCGAACACCGGGGAGCTGTTTTTT | CASSLNVYTANTGELFF
NA | TRBJ2-5 | NA | TRBV2 | TGTGCCAGCACTCCTTCCCGGGGGGCCGGGGAGACCCAGTACTTC | CASTPSRGAGETQYF
NA | TRBJ1-2 | NA | TRBV28 | TGTGCCAGGGGAAGGGGGTTATATGGCTACACCTTC | CARGRGLYGYTF
NA | TRBJ2-5 | NA | TRBV6-6 | TGTGCCAGCACCAACGGGGCTTTTCAGTACTTC | CASTNGAFQYF
NA | TRBJ1-3 | TRBD1 | TRBV18 | TGTGCCAGCTCATCTCTTGGACAGGGCGACACCATATATTTT | CASSSLGQGDTIYF
NA | TRBJ1-6 | NA | TRBV6-5 | TGTGCCAGCAGAGAGGCCCTGCTCCACTTT | CASREALLHF
few | TRBJ1-4 | NA | TRBV6-2/TRBV6-3 | TGTGCCAGCAGTTACGGTGGGGCCGGGGAAGCTAATGAAAAACTGTTTTTT | CASSYGGAGEANEKLFF
NA | TRBJ2-5 | TRBD1 | TRBV27 | TGTGCCAGCAGGAGGCAGGGGGAAGAGACCCAGTACTTC | CASRRQGEETQYF
NA | TRBJ1-5 | NA | TRBV6-5 | TGTGCCAGCAGTTATCAGAGGGATCAGCCCCAGCATTTT | CASSYQRDQPQHF
NA | TRBJ1-5 | TRBD1 | TRBV6-6 | TGTGCCACCCGAACAGGGGGCTTCAATCAGCCCCAGCATTTT | CATRTGGFNQPQHF
NA | TRBJ1-5 | TRBD1 | TRBV19 | TGTGCCAGTAGTACCTCCCCCGACAGGGACGTTCAGCCCCAGCATTTT | CASSTSPDRDVQPQHF
NA | TRBJ2-2 | NA | TRBV25-1 | TGTGCCAGCAGTGCGGGTTTCACCGGGGAGCTGTTTTTT | CASSAGFTGELFF